Shown below are 10 T cell receptor beta chains from a single sample sequenced in a study of healthy donors' naive CD4 and CD8 T cells. A linear amplification protocol produced the TCR libraries from about 0.45 ug of total RNA. One entry per CDR3 protein, called by TCRdb with MiXCR from the reads. The sample has roughly 200,000 distinct CDR3 sequences, 65% to 75% seen once. Sequencing was performed on naive CD4+ and CD8+ T cells sorted from blood, pooled from several donors. These receptors originate from a pool of human donors in good health; the sample pools cells from several healthy donors.

The J gene is TRBJ1-1, the V gene TRBV19, with D tentatively TRBD1 (5 bases). The V gene's germline CDR1 is LNHDA and CDR2 SQIVND (reference sequence). The CDR3 loop spans 13 amino acids. The V and J ends lost 3 bases and 7 bases respectively, with 12 bases between them. CDR3 loop: CASSMGPGVEAFF. The CDR3 DNA is TGTGCCAGTAGTATGGGACCGGGAGTTGAAGCTTTCTTT.

V and J are TRBV6-5 and TRBJ2-3, with D perhaps matching TRBD1 (6 bases). Germline V gene data show CDR1 as MNHEY and CDR2 as SVGAGI. The CDR3 runs to 13 residues. V lost 0 bases to trimming and J lost 13 bases, with 14 bases between them. In nucleotides, the CDR3 is TGTGCCAGCAGTTACTCTGGGGCAGGGGAAAAGTATTTT. Protein: CASSYSGAGEKYF.

Comment on this clonotype: Germline is not matched at one junction end, which may reflect a read error. J is TRBJ1-5 and V is TRBV20-1; D not resolved. The length of the CDR3 is 15 residues. The germline V gene encodes CDR1 DFQATT and CDR2 SNEGSKA (reference sequence). The DNA for the CDR3 is TGCAGTGCGAGAGAGGGTTTAATAAACAATCAGCCCCAGCATTTT. This codes for CSAREGLINNQPQHF.

The chain employs TRBV6-5 and TRBJ2-1; D perhaps matches TRBD2 (6 bases). With 0 bases removed from V and 7 bases from J, the gap between germline ends came to 10 bases. The CDR3 is 14 amino acids. Looked up from germline, CDR1 is MNHEY and CDR2 is SVGAGI. This chain's CDR3 is CASSYSRGTNEQFF. CDR3 nucleotide sequence: TGTGCCAGCAGTTACTCCCGGGGGACGAATGAGCAGTTCTTC.

On this clonotype itself: Sequence at one end of the junction differs from germline and may be a read error. V is TRBV5-5 and J is TRBJ2-5; 9 nucleotides line up with TRBD2. CDR3 length equals 17 residues. Germline V gene data show CDR1 as SGHKS and CDR2 as YYEKEE (reference sequence). The CDR3 region is CASSQEVQLAGQETQYF. The CDR3 nucleotides read TGCGCCAGCAGCCAAGAAGTCCAGCTAGCGGGGCAAGAGACCCAGTACTTC.

CDR3 in amino acids: CASRYNRDSAEAFF. As DNA, the CDR3 is TGTGCCAGCAGATATAACAGGGATTCCGCTGAAGCTTTCTTT. V and J are TRBV12-3 or TRBV12-4 and TRBJ1-1, with D maybe TRBD1 (6 bases). This CDR3 contains 14 residues. V lost 6 bases and J 6 bases, leaving 17 bases between the germline ends.

This chain joins TRBV30 and TRBJ2-7; no clear D. The CDR3 has 13 amino acids. Germline V gene data show CDR1 as GTSNPN and CDR2 as SVGIG (reference sequence). V was cut by 2 bases and J by 0 bases, with 8 bases left in between. The CDR3 sequence: CAWSYGFSYEQYF. The DNA of the CDR3 is TGTGCCTGGAGTTACGGCTTCTCCTACGAGCAGTACTTC.

The chain has TRBV5-6 and TRBJ2-1; the D gene could be TRBD1 or TRBD2 (5 bases each). From germline, CDR1 is SGHDT and CDR2 YYEEEE. Between the trimmed V and J ends, which lost 4 bases and 5 bases, there was a span of 10 bases. This CDR3 has 13 residues. CDR3 sequence: CASSRGRHNEQFF. Here the CDR3 DNA reads TGTGCCAGCAGCAGGGGACGCCACAATGAGCAGTTCTTC.

V is TRBV7-9 and J is TRBJ1-3; D gene unclear. The CDR3 extends over 15 amino acids. Per the germline V gene, CDR1 is SEHNR and CDR2 is FQNEAQ (reference sequence). Trimming left V 3 bases short and J 2 bases short, with 11 bases between. The CDR3 loop is CASSFSTPPGNTIYF. The CDR3 nucleotides read TGTGCCAGCAGCTTCAGTACACCGCCTGGAAACACCATATATTTT. Variable domain in full (rest from reference TRBV7-9 and TRBJ1-3): DTGVSQNPRHKITKRGQNVTFRCDPISEHNRLYWYRQTLGQGPEFLTYFQNEAQLEKSRLLSDRFSAERPKGSFSTLEIQRTEQGDSAMYLCASSFSTPPGNTIYFGEGSWLTVV.

The J gene is TRBJ2-2, the V gene TRBV6-2 or TRBV6-3; D call uncertain. Germline CDR1 MNHEY, CDR2 SVGEGT. The CDR3 covers 13 residues. Trimming took 2 bases from V and 6 from J, leaving 7 bases between them. This CDR3 is CASSYALAGELFF. CDR3 DNA sequence: TGTGCCAGCAGTTACGCCCTGGCCGGGGAGCTGTTTTTT.